This T cell receptor beta chain comes out of a study of blood T cell repertoires in COVID-19. Study overall: Italy, Spain and the United States were the sources of the convalescent and acute COVID-19 samples. The analysed material was cDNA or gDNA that came from T cells, B-cell-depleted T cells, or PBMCs.

Per the original methods: Reference gene primer amplification gave estimated nucleated cell counts. The table came from immunoSEQ multiplex PCR; TCRdb's copy has only in-frame clones and leaves some out. The V and J calls and clone size come from that table; D and trimming were worked out from the DNA. The sample has around 250,000 clones, around 86% seen once; the top ten hold about 7.6%. The junction had 10 bases not matched to a gene; V was cut back by 6 bases and J by 4 bases. The germline V gene has CDR1 SGHKS and CDR2 YYEKEE (reference sequence). There are 14 residues in the CDR3. The chain recombines TRBV5-5 with TRBJ2-7, with 7 nucleotides matching TRBD1. The receptor comes from a woman aged 70 to 79 with active or convalescent COVID-19. What was sequenced was peripheral blood. As DNA, the CDR3 is TGTGCCAGCAACCCGACAGGGTCGATTTACGAGCAGTACTTC. Protein: CASNPTGSIYEQYF.